The next 22 T cell receptor beta chains were all read from a single sample in a study of T cell changes during pregnancy in multiple sclerosis. This table comes from immunoSEQ multiplex PCR, and its TCRdb copy is limited to in-frame clones, with some not included. There are tens of thousands of clones in the sample; over 90% occur only once, and roughly 0.81% lies in the top ten. This specimen consisted of peripheral blood, obtained in the third trimester of pregnancy. The receptor set was obtained from a female donor with multiple sclerosis, enrolled in a pregnancy study.

The chain employs TRBV7-9 and TRBJ2-1, with D hard to call. The V end was cut by 5 bases, the J end by 4 bases, with 9 bases between. The CDR3 has 13 residues. Germline-derived CDR1 and CDR2 are SEHNR and FQNEAQ (reference sequence). The DNA for the CDR3 is TGTGCCAGCAGCGACCCGACTTACAATGAGCAGTTCTTC. Its translation is CASSDPTYNEQFF.

This clone has only a few counts. The gene calls are TRBV4-1 and TRBJ2-7, with TRBD2 identical over 7 bases. CDR1 and CDR2 (germline): MGHRA, YSYEKL. The ends lost 0 bases at V and 6 bases at J; junction bases unmatched: 5. The CDR3 has 14 amino acids. The CDR3 sequence: CASSQERERGEQYF. As DNA, the CDR3 is TGCGCCAGCAGCCAAGAGCGGGAGAGAGGCGAGCAGTACTTC.

The chain is built from TRBV6-1 and TRBJ2-7; D unclear. Germline lookup yields CDR1 MNHNS and CDR2 SASEGT. This CDR3 comprises 13 residues. Trimming shortened V by 6 bases and J by 0 bases, and 9 bases separated the two germline ends. CDR3: CASREESSYEQYF. The CDR3 bases are TGTGCCAGCAGAGAGGAGAGCTCCTACGAGCAGTACTTC.

CDR3 loop: CASSLSPGRGETQYF. CDR3 nucleotides: TGTGCCAGCAGCTTGTCCCCGGGACGGGGGGAGACCCAGTACTTC. The rearrangement joins TRBV5-5 to TRBJ2-5; a possible D gene is TRBD2 (6 bases). There are 15 residues in the CDR3. Germline V lookup: CDR1 SGHKS, CDR2 YYEKEE (reference sequence). Trimming removed 1 base from V and 5 bases from J, with 15 bases in between.

This chain links TRBV27 with TRBJ2-7; tentative D call: TRBD2 (6 bases). Trimming removed 5 bases from V and 5 bases from J, with 13 bases in between. Germline loops: CDR1 MNHEY, CDR2 SMNVEV (reference sequence). The CDR3 contains 13 residues. The CDR3 coding sequence is TGTGCCAGCAGTACCGGGAGTTCTGACGAGCAGTACTTC. Translation gives CASSTGSSDEQYF.

The chain carries TRBV7-2 and TRBJ2-1, with 8 bases matching TRBD2. Germline CDR1 and CDR2: SGHTA and FQGNSA. The CDR3 has 16 residues. The junction had 12 bases not matched to a gene; V was cut back by 4 bases and J by 7 bases. The DNA for the CDR3 is TGTGCCAGCAGCTCTCCCGGGGGGGGAGGGCGAAATGAGCAGTTCTTC. Protein product: CASSSPGGGGRNEQFF.

This sequence joins TRBV6-5 and TRBJ2-7; maybe TRBD2 (6 bases). The CDR3 runs to 16 residues. From germline, CDR1 is MNHEY and CDR2 SVGAGI. V shed 0 bases and J shed 3 bases, with 15 bases lying between them. CDR3 amino acids: CASSYSEGVGGYEQYF. In nucleotides, the CDR3 is TGTGCCAGCAGTTACTCGGAGGGTGTGGGGGGCTACGAGCAGTACTTC.

The chain recombines TRBV7-8 with TRBJ2-1; TRBD2 matches at 7 bases. The ends lost 4 bases at V and 6 bases at J; junction bases unmatched: 9. The CDR3 covers 15 residues. Germline V gene lookup returns CDR1 SGHVS and CDR2 FQNEAQ. CDR3 DNA: TGTGCCAGCAGCTCTAGTAGACTAGCCCCCAATGAGCAGTTCTTC. It translates to CASSSSRLAPNEQFF.

This rearrangement joins TRBV7-3 to TRBJ1-2; D is perhaps TRBD1 (6 bases). The CDR3 totals 12 residues. Germline V gene lookup returns CDR1 SGHTA and CDR2 FQGTGA. V dropped 3 bases and J dropped 5 bases, with 7 bases sitting between them. The CDR3 DNA reads as TGTGCCAGCAGCTTGCAGGGGTATGGCTACACCTTC. Translating it yields CASSLQGYGYTF.

V usage is TRBV4-2 and J usage is TRBJ2-7, with 7 bases lining up with TRBD2. The CDR3 is made up of 16 amino acids. The junction had 8 bases not matched to a gene; V was cut back by 0 bases and J by 3 bases. In germline, CDR1 is LGHNA, CDR2 YNFKEQ. As DNA, the CDR3 is TGTGCCAGCAGCCAAGATCATCGAGCGGGACTCTACGAGCAGTACTTC. Protein product: CASSQDHRAGLYEQYF.

This chain links TRBV6-1 with TRBJ1-2; TRBD1 agrees at 7 bases. With 2 bases clipped from V and 0 bases from J, the junction kept 3 bases outside the gene matches. Germline V lookup: CDR1 MNHNS, CDR2 SASEGT. The CDR3 contains 15 residues. The DNA for the CDR3 is TGTGCCAGCAGTGAACGGGGACAGTCTAACTATGGCTACACCTTC. Translation gives CASSERGQSNYGYTF.

The chain uses TRBV11-2 and TRBJ2-2; 9 nucleotides line up with TRBD1. V lost 7 bases and J lost 0; bases outside the gene matches: 12. The CDR3 covers 18 residues. The V gene's germline CDR1 is SGHAT and CDR2 FQNNGV. The CDR3 sequence is CASTGIGTGKPNTGELFF. For the CDR3, the DNA is TGTGCCAGCACCGGGATCGGGACAGGGAAACCGAACACCGGGGAGCTGTTTTTT.

The V call is TRBV11-3, the J call TRBJ2-7; TRBD2 is a possible D gene (5 bases). Trimming left V 5 bases short and J 1 base short, with 9 bases between. The CDR3 contains 13 residues. From germline, CDR1 is SGHNT and CDR2 YENEEA. The CDR3 is CASSPDSSYEQYF. As DNA, the CDR3 is TGTGCCAGCAGCCCGGACTCGTCCTACGAGCAGTACTTC.

The CDR3 protein is CAWSVQSGANVLTF. The CDR3, as DNA: TGTGCCTGGAGTGTACAGTCTGGGGCCAACGTCCTGACTTTC. V and J are TRBV30 and TRBJ2-6; D remains ambiguous. Trimming took off 0 bases at V and 1 base at J, with 4 bases between the two ends. The germline V gene has CDR1 GTSNPN and CDR2 SVGIG (reference sequence). The CDR3 consists of 14 residues.

This clone was seen a single time. The rearrangement links TRBV6-5 to TRBJ2-1; TRBD1 agrees at 7 bases. Germline V gene sequence: CDR1 MNHEY, CDR2 SVGAGI. The CDR3 totals 15 residues. Trimming cost V 1 base and J 7 bases; bases outside gene matches: 7. The CDR3 DNA reads as TGTGCCAGCAGTTACTACAGGGGCGCGCCGAATGAGCAGTTCTTC. Translation: CASSYYRGAPNEQFF.

The CDR3 here is CASSRIRETQYF. The CDR3 DNA follows: TGTGCCAGCTCCAGGATCCGAGAGACCCAGTACTTC. V usage is TRBV18 and J usage is TRBJ2-5; D unresolved. The V gene's germline CDR1 is KGHSH and CDR2 LQKENI. The CDR3 extends over 12 amino acids. V was pared by 6 bases and J by 4 bases, with 9 bases between.

V usage is TRBV5-1 and J usage is TRBJ1-5; the match to TRBD1 covers 7 bases. The CDR3 length is 13 residues. With 0 bases clipped from V and 6 bases from J, the junction kept 0 bases outside the gene matches. Germline V gene data show CDR1 as SGHRS and CDR2 as YFSETQ. For the CDR3, the DNA is TGCGCCAGCAGCTTGGAGGGGGCTCAGCCCCAGCATTTT. This gives the protein CASSLEGAQPQHF.

The V and J genes are TRBV29-1 and TRBJ2-7; 14 bases map to TRBD2. CDR3 length: 13 residues. CDR1 and CDR2 (germline): SQVTM, ANQGSEA. Trimming at V came to 6 bases and at J to 6 bases, leaving 4 bases not matched to a gene. The DNA of the CDR3 is TGCAGCGTCCGGACTAGCGGGAGGATCGAGCAGTACTTC. The encoded protein is CSVRTSGRIEQYF.

The rearrangement joins TRBV7-6 to TRBJ2-7, with 9 bases fitting TRBD2. The CDR3 is 16 amino acids. Germline loops: CDR1 SGHVS, CDR2 FNYEAQ. The J segment lost 5 bases and the V segment lost 0 bases, leaving 8 bases of the junction unmatched. CDR3 amino acids: CASSLAGGGRAHEQYF. Here the CDR3 DNA reads TGTGCCAGCAGCTTAGCGGGGGGCGGGAGGGCCCACGAGCAGTACTTC.

V and J are TRBV10-3 and TRBJ1-2, with D perhaps matching TRBD1 (5 bases). This CDR3 has 14 residues. V was cut by 0 bases and J by 1 base, with 6 bases left in between. Germline lookup yields CDR1 ENHRY and CDR2 SYGVKD. The chain's CDR3 is CAISESTDNYGYTF. As DNA, the CDR3 is TGTGCCATCAGTGAGTCGACAGATAACTATGGCTACACCTTC.

The genes are TRBV7-2 and TRBJ1-1; 9 bases are a match to TRBD1. CDR3 length: 13 amino acids. J gave up 4 bases and V 4 bases, and 1 base lay outside the gene matches. The V gene's germline CDR1 is SGHTA and CDR2 FQGNSA. Here the CDR3 DNA reads TGTGCCAGCAGCTCGGGACAGGGCACTGAAGCTTTCTTT. Residues: CASSSGQGTEAFF.

The rearrangement joins TRBV9 to TRBJ1-2, with D hard to call. Looked up from germline, CDR1 is SGDLS and CDR2 is YYNGEE. The CDR3 is 15 amino acids. Trimming removed 0 bases from V and 1 base from J, with 10 bases in between. CDR3 coding DNA: TGTGCCAGCAGCGTAGGAGGAGGGAATAACTATGGCTACACCTTC. Translated, it gives CASSVGGGNNYGYTF. Together with reference TRBV9 and TRBJ1-2, the CDR3 gives the full variable domain: DSGVTQTPKHLITATGQRVTLRCSPRSGDLSVYWYQQSLDQGLQFLIQYYNGEERAKGNILERFSAQQFPDLHSELNLSSLELGDSALYFCASSVGGGNNYGYTFGSGTRLTVV.